This is a list of T cell receptor beta chains from one sample in a study of T-cell reconstitution after alpha-beta-depleted transplantation in children. TCRdb reprocessed the PCR reads via MiXCR and lists one record per CDR3 protein. The profile shows some 450,000 distinct CDR3 sequences, roughly 43% of them singletons. The source was PBMCs, collected before TCRalphabeta/CD19-depleted stem cell transplant. Every receptor here comes from a girl aged 2 to 10 with aplastic anemia, due to receive a stem cell transplant. Both conserved end residues are part of each CDR3. A D gene is named only where the DNA matches it firmly. Clone size is given for some rows only: seen once, a few or many times, or a class if the clone is expanded.

cdr3_length j_call clone_size d_call v_call cdr3_aa cdr3_nt
14 TRBJ2-7 NA TRBD1 TRBV12-3/TRBV12-4 CASSLQGWPYEQYF TGTGCCAGCAGTCTACAGGGGTGGCCTTACGAGCAGTACTTC
14 TRBJ1-4 NA NA TRBV19 CASREGFSNEKLFF TGTGCCAGCCGAGAAGGGTTTTCTAATGAAAAACTGTTTTTT
17 TRBJ2-1 NA NA TRBV4-1 CASSQGGAGSSYNEQFF TGCGCCAGCAGCCAAGGGGGGGCGGGTAGCTCCTACAATGAGCAGTTCTTC
16 TRBJ2-1 NA TRBD1 TRBV29-1 CSVSLSDYRGRNEQFF TGCAGCGTTAGTTTATCGGATTACAGGGGGCGAAATGAGCAGTTCTTC
16 TRBJ1-5 many NA TRBV7-9 CASSLGTASSNQPQHF TGTGCCAGCAGCTTAGGCACGGCCTCGAGCAATCAGCCCCAGCATTTT
17 TRBJ2-4 NA TRBD1 TRBV7-2 CASSLDRVYGPKNIQYF TGTGCCAGCAGCCTCGACAGGGTCTATGGCCCCAAAAACATTCAGTACTTC
16 TRBJ1-5 NA TRBD1 TRBV12-3/TRBV12-4 CASSLALTGGTQPQHF TGTGCCAGCAGTTTAGCCCTGACAGGGGGAACTCAGCCCCAGCATTTT
14 TRBJ2-1 many TRBD2 TRBV5-1 CASSLEAGGNEQFF TGCGCCAGCAGCTTGGAAGCGGGAGGGAATGAGCAGTTCTTC
13 TRBJ2-1 NA TRBD2 TRBV29-1 CSVVGLAFNEQFF TGCAGCGTTGTGGGACTAGCGTTTAATGAGCAGTTCTTC
13 TRBJ2-7 NA TRBD1 TRBV6-1 CAVNPGQGHEQYF TGTGCCGTAAACCCGGGACAGGGCCACGAGCAGTACTTC
15 TRBJ1-1 many NA TRBV5-1 CASSLDGGMNTEAFF TGCGCCAGCAGCTTGGACGGCGGAATGAACACTGAAGCTTTCTTT
11 TRBJ2-3 NA NA TRBV20-1 CSALRGDTQYF TGCAGTGCTTTGAGAGGAGATACGCAGTATTTT
13 TRBJ2-5 NA NA TRBV6-5 CASSYRVWETQYF TGTGCCAGCAGTTACAGGGTTTGGGAGACCCAGTACTTC